These T cell receptor beta chains were read from a single sample in a study of cytomegalovirus exposure and HLA in healthy donors. Measured with immunoSEQ multiplex PCR; TCRdb has only the in-frame clones, and not every one. The top ten hold more than 2% of the sample, which has approximately 110,000 clones, about 70% seen once. Material for sequencing was PBMCs. These receptors originate from a man aged 45-65 years in good health and CMV-seropositive. Each CDR3 is given with its conserved first and last residue. D genes are given only for firm matches. Expanded clones get a size class; other rows say once, few or many, or leave the size out.

V gene,clone size,J gene,D gene,CDR3 protein,CDR3 DNA
TRBV9,NA,TRBJ1-6,TRBD1,CASSVGNGTGRRPPLHF,TGTGCCAGCAGCGTAGGTAATGGGACAGGGAGGAGGCCACCCCTCCACTTT
TRBV10-2,few,TRBJ2-5,TRBD2,CASKSSGQETQYF,TGCGCCAGCAAATCTAGCGGGCAAGAGACCCAGTACTTC
TRBV19,once,TRBJ1-5,TRBD1,CASTPMGQGNQPQHF,TGTGCCAGTACCCCCATGGGACAGGGCAATCAGCCCCAGCATTTT
TRBV6-1,few,TRBJ1-1,NA,CASSGGGTEAFF,TGTGCCAGCAGTGGGGGGGGCACTGAAGCTTTCTTT
TRBV5-1,NA,TRBJ1-4,TRBD1,CASSQDRVSEKLFF,TGCGCCAGCAGCCAAGACAGGGTTAGTGAAAAACTGTTTTTT
TRBV18,NA,TRBJ2-7,TRBD2,CASSPASGRDEQYF,TGTGCCAGCTCACCGGCTAGCGGGAGGGACGAGCAGTACTTC
TRBV18,NA,TRBJ1-1,TRBD1,CASSHGTGEGGTEAFF,TGTGCCAGCTCACACGGGACAGGGGAAGGGGGAACTGAAGCTTTCTTT
TRBV27,NA,TRBJ2-1,TRBD2,CASSLMAGAPINEQFF,TGTGCCAGCAGTTTAATGGCGGGAGCTCCCATCAATGAGCAGTTCTTC
TRBV9,NA,TRBJ2-1,NA,CASSVGLLEEQFF,TGTGCCAGCAGCGTAGGACTCCTAGAGGAGCAGTTCTTC
TRBV5-1,NA,TRBJ2-5,NA,CASNRGETQYF,TGCGCCAGCAACCGGGGTGAGACCCAGTACTTC
TRBV29-1,NA,TRBJ2-7,TRBD1,CSVTGTAVYEQYF,TGCAGCGTAACCGGGACAGCAGTGTACGAGCAGTACTTC
TRBV15,NA,TRBJ2-7,TRBD1,CATSIGLIQGDEQYF,TGTGCCACCAGCATCGGTCTGATCCAGGGGGACGAGCAGTACTTC
TRBV15,NA,TRBJ2-1,TRBD2,CATSRYLSGSNEQFF,TGTGCCACCAGCAGATACCTTAGCGGGAGCAATGAGCAGTTCTTC
TRBV5-1,NA,TRBJ2-1,NA,CASSLGLPDPGLSEQFF,TGCGCCAGCAGCTTGGGACTTCCTGACCCGGGATTAAGTGAGCAGTTCTTC
TRBV7-8,NA,TRBJ1-2,NA,CASRLRGGLSGGYTF,TGTGCCAGCAGACTACGGGGGGGGCTATCGGGTGGCTACACCTTC
TRBV27,once,TRBJ2-3,NA,CASSSGQYSTDTQYF,TGTGCCAGCAGTTCTGGACAGTACTCCACAGATACGCAGTATTTT
TRBV5-1,few,TRBJ2-1,TRBD2,CASSPGTSSNEQFF,TGCGCCAGCAGCCCCGGGACTAGTTCTAATGAGCAGTTCTTC
TRBV5-1,few,TRBJ2-5,NA,CASSFWREETQYF,TGCGCCAGCAGCTTTTGGAGGGAAGAGACCCAGTACTTC
TRBV5-8,NA,TRBJ2-3,TRBD2,CASPNGGAYLSTDTQYF,TGTGCCTCTCCCAACGGGGGGGCCTATCTAAGCACAGATACGCAGTATTTT
TRBV4-1,NA,TRBJ2-7,NA,CASSQDRNSRQYF,TGCGCCAGCAGCCAAGATAGGAACAGCCGGCAGTACTTC
TRBV5-4,NA,TRBJ2-1,NA,CASSLEAGVYNEQFF,TGTGCCAGCAGCTTGGAGGCGGGCGTCTACAATGAGCAGTTCTTC
TRBV5-5,NA,TRBJ1-2,NA,CASSLGQSYNYGYTF,TGTGCCAGCAGCTTGGGACAGTCCTATAACTATGGCTACACCTTC
TRBV5-1,NA,TRBJ2-7,NA,CASSFTGSSYEQYF,TGCGCCAGCAGCTTCACCGGGAGCTCCTACGAGCAGTACTTC
TRBV4-1,NA,TRBJ2-5,NA,CASSPRSLDQETQYF,TGCGCCAGCAGCCCCCGGTCGTTAGACCAAGAGACCCAGTACTTC
TRBV18,NA,TRBJ2-5,TRBD2,CASSPPGLAGGSQETQYF,TGTGCCAGCTCACCACCAGGGCTAGCGGGAGGCAGTCAAGAGACCCAGTACTTC
TRBV5-1,once,TRBJ2-7,NA,CASSLNPYEQYF,TGCGCCAGCAGCTTAAACCCCTACGAGCAGTACTTC
TRBV6-5,NA,TRBJ2-7,NA,CASSPLARATYEQYF,TGTGCCAGCAGTCCCTTGGCCAGGGCCACCTACGAGCAGTACTTC
TRBV5-1,once,TRBJ2-7,NA,CASSLSSPPGAYEQYF,TGCGCCAGCAGCTTGAGCTCACCACCCGGGGCCTACGAGCAGTACTTC
TRBV9,NA,TRBJ2-5,NA,CASSVTQGGKTQYF,TGTGCCAGCAGCGTAACACAGGGGGGGAAGACCCAGTACTTC
TRBV7-3,NA,TRBJ2-3,TRBD2,CASSFASGGDTQYF,TGTGCCAGCAGCTTTGCATCGGGAGGGGATACGCAGTATTTT
TRBV7-9,NA,TRBJ2-7,NA,CASSSGTSREQYF,TGTGCCAGCAGCTCCGGGACAAGCCGCGAGCAGTACTTC
TRBV2,once,TRBJ1-1,TRBD1,CATHRGRVAEAFF,TGTGCCACCCACAGGGGGCGCGTCGCTGAAGCTTTCTTT
TRBV6-5,NA,TRBJ2-7,TRBD1,CASSLAGTGGYEQYF,TGTGCCAGCAGTTTGGCCGGGACAGGAGGCTACGAGCAGTACTTC
TRBV5-6,NA,TRBJ2-3,TRBD2,CASSPGLDPTDTQYF,TGTGCCAGCAGCCCGGGACTAGACCCCACAGATACGCAGTATTTT
TRBV7-6,once,TRBJ1-3,TRBD1,CASSLSGQGAGGNTIYF,TGTGCCAGCAGCCTATCGGGCCAGGGGGCAGGTGGAAACACCATATATTTT
TRBV5-1,NA,TRBJ2-7,NA,CASSRGSIDYEQYF,TGCGCCAGCAGCAGAGGGTCCATTGACTACGAGCAGTACTTC
TRBV5-1,NA,TRBJ2-7,TRBD2,CASSLVLAGALEQYF,TGCGCCAGCAGCTTGGTGCTAGCGGGAGCTCTCGAGCAGTACTTC
TRBV6-4,once,TRBJ2-5,NA,CASSAFQGETQYF,TGTGCCAGCAGTGCCTTCCAGGGGGAGACCCAGTACTTC
TRBV27,NA,TRBJ2-7,NA,CASSLSPKRGEQYF,TGTGCCAGCAGCTTATCCCCAAAAAGGGGCGAGCAGTACTTC
TRBV28,NA,TRBJ2-7,TRBD1,CASLDRGHEQYF,TGTGCCAGCCTGGACAGGGGCCACGAGCAGTACTTC
TRBV5-4,NA,TRBJ2-5,TRBD2,CASSLVMGGRETQYF,TGTGCCAGCAGCTTGGTTATGGGAGGGAGGGAGACCCAGTACTTC
TRBV6-1,NA,TRBJ1-1,NA,CASTGMVRDTEAFF,TGTGCCAGCACTGGGATGGTGAGGGACACTGAAGCTTTCTTT
TRBV2,NA,TRBJ2-5,TRBD1,CASSDDTGGAEETQYF,TGTGCCAGCAGCGATGACACAGGGGGCGCGGAGGAGACCCAGTACTTC
TRBV2,NA,TRBJ2-3,TRBD1,CASSQGQGPYSTDTQYF,TGTGCCAGCAGCCAAGGACAGGGGCCTTATAGCACAGATACGCAGTATTTT
TRBV6-1,NA,TRBJ2-1,TRBD2,CASLAGGPGEQFF,TGTGCCAGCCTCGCGGGGGGGCCCGGTGAGCAGTTCTTC
TRBV5-4,NA,TRBJ2-2,TRBD2,CASSFSGRASGELFF,TGTGCCAGCAGCTTTAGCGGGAGGGCGAGCGGGGAGCTGTTTTTT
TRBV5-1,NA,TRBJ2-7,NA,CASSLEDTAYEQYF,TGCGCCAGCAGCTTGGAAGACACCGCCTACGAGCAGTACTTC
TRBV2,NA,TRBJ2-5,NA,CASSEVELETQYF,TGTGCCAGCAGTGAAGTGGAGCTAGAGACCCAGTACTTC
TRBV27,NA,TRBJ2-7,NA,CASSLPPSQGRSYEQYF,TGTGCCAGCAGTCTTCCACCCTCCCAGGGGAGAAGTTACGAGCAGTACTTC
TRBV7-3,NA,TRBJ2-7,TRBD2,CASSPRGGPYEQYF,TGTGCCAGCAGCCCCCGCGGGGGGCCCTACGAGCAGTACTTC
TRBV15,NA,TRBJ2-7,TRBD2,CATSRESGNLLGYEQYF,TGTGCCACCAGCAGAGAAAGCGGGAACCTTCTAGGCTACGAGCAGTACTTC
TRBV19,once,TRBJ2-1,TRBD2,CASNLLAGGVHEQFF,TGTGCCAGTAACCTTCTAGCGGGGGGTGTCCATGAGCAGTTCTTC